Following are 10 T cell receptor beta chains from one sample sequenced in a study of CD8+CD57+ T cells in acquired aplastic anemia (dated by TCRdb to the late 2010s). These reads were obtained on an Illumina HiSeq 2000. Genomic DNA was used as template for profiling of TCR beta VDJ combinations and CDR3 sequences. TCRdb reprocessed the public reads (quality trimming at Q25 with fastp, clone calling with MiXCR) and kept in-frame beta chains. Identical CDR3 protein sequences are pooled into one entry, listed with their most common genes and DNA. This sample lists about 150,000 distinct CDR3 sequences; 40% to 55% were detected once. Clones ranked in the top ten supply 3% to 4% of the sample. Patients chosen for sequencing had shown expansion of CD8+CD57+ cells by flow cytometry. What was sequenced was sorted CD4+, CD8+, or CD8+CD57+ T cells (not recorded which) from PBMCs. The receptor set was obtained from a human donor with aplastic anemia.

This clonotype has at least ten counts. The J gene is TRBJ1-2, the V gene TRBV7-9; D is unclear. Trimming cost V 5 bases and J 1 base, with 2 bases left between them. The germline CDR1 and CDR2 sequences are SEHNR and FQNEAQ (reference sequence). The CDR3 is 11 residues long. DNA of the CDR3: TGTGCCAGCAGCGATAACTATGGCTACACCTTC. Translation gives CASSDNYGYTF.

At least ten counts were recorded for this clonotype. This sequence joins TRBV7-6 and TRBJ2-2; D may match TRBD1 or TRBD2 (5 bases each). CDR3 length: 15 amino acids. Germline CDR1 and CDR2: SGHVS and FNYEAQ. Trimming stripped 4 bases from V and 4 bases from J, with 13 bases between. CDR3 in amino acids: CASSSAGASTGELFF. Written as DNA, the CDR3 is TGTGCCAGCAGCTCCGCCGGGGCTAGCACCGGGGAGCTGTTTTTT.

As to this clonotype: A junction end diverges from the germline sequence, so it may reflect a read error. The chain has TRBV7-2 and TRBJ2-5; the D call may be TRBD1 or TRBD2 (6 bases each). There are 13 residues in the CDR3. Germline V gene sequence: CDR1 SGHTA, CDR2 FQGNSA. CDR3 protein: CASSWGAEETRYF. DNA for the CDR3: TGTGCCAGCAGTTGGGGGGCTGAAGAGACCCGGTACTTC. Drawing the rest from reference TRBV7-2 and TRBJ2-5, the complete variable domain is GAGVSQSPSNKVTEKGKDVELRCDPISGHTALYWYRQSLGQGLEFLIYFQGNSAPDKSGLPSDRFSAERTGGSVSTLTIQRTQQEDSAVYLCASSWGAEETRYFGPGTRLLVL.

Turning to this clonotype: A read error may explain this, as a much larger clone is one base away. The J gene is TRBJ1-5, the V gene TRBV20-1; a weak D match, TRBD1 (5 bases). This CDR3 region has 15 residues. Germline V gene sequence: CDR1 DFQATT, CDR2 SNEGSKA (reference sequence). V shed 1 base and J shed 5 bases, with 15 bases lying between them. The CDR3 is CSARVARGRDQPQHF. In DNA form, the CDR3 reads TGCAGTGCTAGAGTTGCTCGGGGGAGGGATCAGCCCCAGCATTTT.

About this clonotype itself: One junction end does not reproduce the germline sequence, and a read error may be involved. The chain is built from TRBV20-1 and TRBJ2-7, with D maybe TRBD1 (6 bases). The germline gives CDR1 DFQATT, CDR2 SNEGSKA (reference sequence). This CDR3 comprises 13 residues. The CDR3 protein is CSARGTTTYEQYF. DNA of the CDR3: TGCAGTGCAAGAGGGACAACGACATACGAGCAGTACTTC.

A word on this clonotype: A read error is likely, as this CDR3 ends without the conserved phenylalanine or tryptophan. This sequence joins TRBV13 and TRBJ1-1; D ambiguous. Trimming pared 5 bases from V and 2 bases from J, leaving 12 bases between. This CDR3 has 14 residues. Looked up from germline, CDR1 is PRHDT and CDR2 is FYEKMQ (reference sequence). DNA of the CDR3: TGTGCCAGCAGCCCAAGGACGGAAAACACTGAAGCTTTCCTT. Translating gives CASSPRTENTEAFL.

This chain uses TRBV5-1 with TRBJ2-5; 14 positions agree with TRBD2. CDR3 length: 16 residues. The V gene's germline CDR1 is SGHRS and CDR2 YFSETQ. V was pared by 4 bases and J by 5 bases, with 7 bases of the junction left unmatched. The CDR3 DNA is TGCGCCAGCAGCGACCGACTAGCGGGAGGGGGGGAGACCCAGTACTTC. It yields the protein CASSDRLAGGGETQYF. Together with reference TRBV5-1 and TRBJ2-5, the CDR3 gives the full variable domain: KAGVTQTPRYLIKTRGQQVTLSCSPISGHRSVSWYQQTPGQGLQFLFEYFSETQRNKGNFPGRFSGRQFSNSRSEMNVSTLELGDSALYLCASSDRLAGGGETQYFGPGTRLLVL.

Details on this clonotype: One junction end does not reproduce the germline sequence, and a read error may be involved. The chain joins TRBV10-3 to TRBJ2-3, with D possibly TRBD2 on 6 matching bases. The V gene's germline CDR1 is ENHRY and CDR2 SYGVKD. CDR3 size: 14 residues. The CDR3 reads CALSGTAPPDTPYF. The CDR3 nucleotides are TGTGCCCTATCCGGGACTGCGCCTCCAGATACGCCGTATTTT.

This clonotype appeared a few times. This chain joins TRBV29-1 and TRBJ2-7; unclear D gene. V was cut by 4 bases and J by 0 bases, with 10 bases left in between. Germline CDR1 reads SQVTM; CDR2 reads ANQGSEA. The CDR3 is 13 amino acids. CDR3: CSVGEVSSYEQYF. In DNA, the CDR3 is TGCAGCGTTGGTGAGGTGAGCTCCTACGAGCAGTACTTC.

The table lists this clonotype with many counts. The genes are TRBV11-2 and TRBJ2-1; 7 positions match TRBD1. The V gene end was trimmed by 3 bases and the J gene end by 4 bases; junction bases not matched to a gene: 6. Germline V gene lookup returns CDR1 SGHAT and CDR2 FQNNGV. The CDR3 extends over 15 amino acids. CDR3 DNA: TGTGCCAGCAGCTTGAGACAGGGTTATTACAATGAGCAGTTCTTC. Its protein product is CASSLRQGYYNEQFF.